Listed here are 21 T cell receptor beta chains from one sample, sequenced in a study of blood T cell repertoires in COVID-19. Data came from immunoSEQ multiplex PCR; TCRdb stores just in-frame clones and leaves some out. The top ten hold approximately 14% of the sample, which has 220,000 or so clones, around 88% seen once. Source material: PBMCs or T cells enriched from blood (not recorded which). These receptors all stem from a woman in her forties or fifties with acute COVID-19.

The gene calls are TRBV29-1 and TRBJ2-7, with D maybe TRBD2 (5 bases). The CDR3 is 11 amino acids. The V gene lost 7 bases and the J gene lost 2 bases, with 9 bases spanning the gap. Germline CDR1 reads SQVTM; CDR2 reads ANQGSEA. Here the CDR3 reads CSATEAYEQYF. In DNA form, the CDR3 reads TGCAGCGCCACGGAGGCCTACGAGCAGTACTTC.

The chain has TRBV18 and TRBJ2-2, with a possible D match to TRBD2 (5 bases). The CDR3 contains 16 residues. V shed 0 bases and J shed 4 bases, with 12 bases lying between them. CDR1 is KGHSH, CDR2 LQKENI, per germline. CDR3 bases: TGTGCCAGCTCACCACCGAGGGTAGTTGCCACCGGGGAGCTGTTTTTT. Protein sequence: CASSPPRVVATGELFF.

The chain joins TRBV23-1 to TRBJ2-1; D perhaps matches TRBD2 (5 bases). TRBV23-1 is an ORF, and what it does is uncertain. CDR3 length: 16 amino acids. Trimming shortened V by 1 base and J by 5 bases, and 15 bases separated the two germline ends. CDR3 in amino acids: CASSQLAYARDNEQFF. The CDR3 DNA reads as TGCGCCAGCAGTCAATTAGCGTACGCTAGAGACAATGAGCAGTTCTTC.

The J gene is TRBJ1-6, the V gene TRBV7-2; D perhaps matches TRBD1 (6 bases). The CDR3 extends over 16 amino acids. Germline V lookup: CDR1 SGHTA, CDR2 FQGNSA. V was pared by 10 bases and J by 0 bases, with 16 bases between. This chain's CDR3 is CAIPRTGSSYNSPLHF. The CDR3, as DNA: TGTGCCATCCCCCGAACAGGGAGCTCCTATAATTCACCCCTCCACTTT.

This clone was observed once. The chain couples TRBV7-2 to TRBJ2-3; perhaps TRBD1 as D (5 bases). Trimming removed 5 bases at V and 0 bases at J, with 21 bases between. Germline assignment: CDR1 SGHTA and CDR2 FQGNSA. The CDR3 has 18 residues. The CDR3 nucleotides read TGTGCCAGCAGCAGATTACCCCCAGGACATACTAGCACAGATACGCAGTATTTT. This sequence encodes CASSRLPPGHTSTDTQYF.

This clone was observed a single time. This chain connects TRBV5-1 to TRBJ1-4; 8 bases line up with TRBD1. Trimming removed 5 bases from V and 7 bases from J; junction bases left unmatched: 7. CDR1 and CDR2 from the germline V gene are SGHRS and YFSETQ. CDR3 length: 14 amino acids. The CDR3 DNA reads TGCGCCAGCAGTGGCACAGGGGGAACTGAAAAACTGTTTTTT. Protein product: CASSGTGGTEKLFF.

The chain joins TRBV15 to TRBJ1-2, with D possibly matching TRBD1 (5 bases). Germline lookup yields CDR1 LNHNV and CDR2 YYDKDF (reference sequence). V lost 4 bases to trimming and J lost 4 bases, with 13 bases between them. This CDR3 has 14 residues. The CDR3 nucleotides read TGTGCCACCAGCAATTGGGTGGGGGGCTATGGCTACACCTTC. Protein: CATSNWVGGYGYTF.

This clone is a singleton in its sample. The rearrangement uses TRBV27 and TRBJ2-2, with TRBD2 identical over 9 bases. The CDR3 extends over 15 amino acids. Trimming took 3 bases from V and 4 from J; bases not matched to a gene: 3. The germline V gene has CDR1 MNHEY and CDR2 SMNVEV (reference sequence). CDR3: CASSFSGSRTGELFF. The CDR3 DNA sequence: TGTGCCAGCAGTTTTAGCGGGAGTCGCACCGGGGAGCTGTTTTTT.

This clone was seen just once. The rearrangement uses TRBV24-1 and TRBJ1-5; tentative D call: TRBD1 (6 bases). Germline CDR1 reads KGHDR; CDR2 reads SFDVKD. CDR3 length equals 14 residues. Trimming cost V 6 bases and J 9 bases, with 17 bases left between them. The chain's CDR3 is CATSYREPGSPQHF. Written as DNA, the CDR3 is TGTGCCACCAGTTACAGGGAACCGGGGTCGCCCCAGCATTTT.

CDR3: CASSFPGQGSLGKLFF. The DNA for the CDR3 is TGTGCCAGCAGTTTTCCGGGACAGGGTTCATTGGGAAAACTGTTTTTT. The V call is TRBV28, the J call TRBJ1-4; 9 nucleotides line up with TRBD1. V was clipped by 3 bases and J by 10 bases; unmatched bases: 12. This CDR3 has 16 residues. Germline V gene sequence: CDR1 MDHEN, CDR2 SYDVKM.

The V and J genes are TRBV7-2 and TRBJ2-3; 7 bases map to TRBD2. Trimming cost V 5 bases and J 5 bases; bases outside gene matches: 13. From germline, CDR1 is SGHTA and CDR2 FQGNSA. The CDR3 runs 16 residues. DNA of the CDR3: TGTGCCAGCAGCCCAGGGCACGGTGTAGCGGGAGATACGCAGTATTTT. Its protein product is CASSPGHGVAGDTQYF.

The gene calls are TRBV3-1 (or the pseudogene TRBV3-2) and TRBJ1-5; D remains ambiguous. CDR3 length: 14 amino acids. CDR1 is LGHDT, CDR2 YNNKEL, per germline (reference sequence). Trimming took off 4 bases at V and 6 bases at J, with 13 bases between the two ends. Here the CDR3 DNA reads TGTGCCAGCAGCCCCTCCTTTTTCGGTCAGCCCCAGCATTTT. It specifies CASSPSFFGQPQHF.

Regarding this clone: This same CDR3 is encoded by further DNA sequences in the sample. The rearrangement joins TRBV7-2 to TRBJ2-2; a weak D match, TRBD2 (5 bases). This CDR3 contains 14 residues. V lost 1 base to trimming and J lost 5 bases, with 8 bases between them. The V gene's germline CDR1 is SGHTA and CDR2 FQGNSA. CDR3 DNA sequence: TGTGCCAGCAGCTTAGTATCGGGAACCGGGGAGCTGTTTTTT. Its translation is CASSLVSGTGELFF. The variable domain in full, with the rest retrieved from reference TRBV7-2 and TRBJ2-2, is GAGVSQSPSNKVTEKGKDVELRCDPISGHTALYWYRQSLGQGLEFLIYFQGNSAPDKSGLPSDRFSAERTGGSVSTLTIQRTQQEDSAVYLCASSLVSGTGELFFGEGSRLTVL.

The chain is built from TRBV19 and TRBJ1-2; D perhaps matches TRBD1 (5 bases). There are 17 residues in the CDR3. V lost 0 bases, J lost 3 bases, and 17 bases lay in between. CDR1 and CDR2 (germline): LNHDA, SQIVND (reference sequence). DNA for the CDR3: TGTGCCAGTAGTATAGATCTAAGCCAGGGCCTTGACTATGGCTACACCTTC. Its translation: CASSIDLSQGLDYGYTF.

The V gene is TRBV2, the J gene TRBJ1-5, with TRBD1 identical over 7 bases. Trimming removed 7 bases from V and 4 bases from J; junction bases left unmatched: 13. The CDR3 loop spans 16 amino acids. Germline V gives CDR1 SNHLY, CDR2 FYNNEI. The CDR3 coding sequence is TGTGCCAGCACGTCAACAAAGGCAGGGGGTAATCAGCCCCAGCATTTT. It translates to CASTSTKAGGNQPQHF.

This clone occurred once. The rearrangement uses TRBV7-8 and TRBJ2-1; a possible D gene is TRBD1 (5 bases). The CDR3 contains 14 residues. V was cut by 0 bases and J by 7 bases, with 10 bases left in between. CDR1 and CDR2 from the germline V gene are SGHVS and FQNEAQ. For the CDR3, the DNA is TGTGCCAGCAGCTTAGCAACCCAGGGTAATGAGCAGTTCTTC. Its protein is CASSLATQGNEQFF.

The V and J genes are TRBV10-1 and TRBJ2-2, with 8 nucleotides matching TRBD1. Trimming removed 7 bases from V and 5 bases from J; junction bases left unmatched: 9. The germline gives CDR1 WNHNN, CDR2 SYGVQD (reference sequence). CDR3 length: 15 amino acids. CDR3: CASNPGQAFTGELFF. The CDR3 coding sequence is TGCGCCAGCAATCCGGGACAGGCGTTTACCGGGGAGCTGTTTTTT.

The rearrangement uses TRBV28 and TRBJ1-6, with D perhaps TRBD1 (6 bases). This CDR3 contains 12 residues. Germline CDR1 is MDHEN and CDR2 is SYDVKM. The V and J ends lost 8 bases and 8 bases respectively, with 10 bases between them. CDR3 nucleotides: TGTGCCAGCCAGGCAGGGGATTCACCCCTCCACTTT. It is translated as CASQAGDSPLHF.

The chain's CDR3 is CASSFRTSGSLGEQFF. CDR3 nucleotides: TGTGCCAGTAGTTTTCGGACTAGCGGGAGCTTAGGTGAGCAGTTCTTC. The chain links TRBV19 to TRBJ2-1; 13 positions agree with TRBD2. Trimming at V came to 5 bases and at J to 9 bases, leaving 10 bases not matched to a gene. The CDR3 loop spans 16 amino acids. Germline V CDR1 and CDR2: LNHDA, SQIVND (reference sequence). Based on the CDR3 plus reference TRBV19 and TRBJ2-1, the full variable domain is DGGITQSPKYLFRKEGQNVTLSCEQNLNHDAMYWYRQDPGQGLRLIYYSQIVNDFQKGDIAEGYSVSREKKESFPLTVTSAQKNPTAFYLCASSFRTSGSLGEQFFGPGTRLTVL.

The chain uses TRBV28 and TRBJ2-1; TRBD2 matches 8 bases. There are 15 residues in the CDR3. CDR1 and CDR2 (germline): MDHEN, SYDVKM. After removal of 6 bases from V and 1 base from J, the junction contained 5 bases not matched to a gene. The CDR3 DNA is TGTGCCAGCAGAGTGTTAGCGGGATCCTACAATGAGCAGTTCTTC. Protein: CASRVLAGSYNEQFF.

The chain uses TRBV27 and TRBJ2-7, with TRBD2 matching over 9 bases. This CDR3 spans 17 amino acids. Germline lookup yields CDR1 MNHEY and CDR2 SMNVEV (reference sequence). After removal of 3 bases from V and 2 bases from J, the junction contained 11 bases not matched to a gene. CDR3 residues: CASSFLPGGGRAYEQYF. CDR3 bases: TGTGCCAGCAGTTTCCTGCCGGGGGGCGGGAGGGCCTACGAGCAGTACTTC.